Described below is a single T cell receptor (beta chain) sequence and its context. The antigen remains unidentified. The PCR had 60 Vbeta and 13 Jbeta primers. This table comes from immunoSEQ multiplex PCR, and its TCRdb copy is limited to in-frame clones, with some not included. The sample consists of approximately 69,000 clones, about 70% of them appearing once. The data originate from a study of cytomegalovirus exposure and HLA in healthy donors. Broader study findings: TCR beta chains numbering some 160 were designated cytomegalovirus-associated. A highly shared variant cluster was judged a likely technical artifact. In vitro experiments confirmed that three CMV-associated chains were specific for CMV antigens. Prior analysis indicated that the majority of TCR beta V segments exhibited productivity approximately 90% or approximately 30% of the time.

Trimming removed 6 bases at V and 0 bases at J, with 8 bases between. Germline loops: CDR1 KGHSH, CDR2 LQKENI. The CDR3 runs to 13 residues. V is TRBV18 and J is TRBJ1-1; D is unclear. The sample was PBMCs. The clonotype originates from a woman in her twenties or thirties in good health and CMV-seropositive. The CDR3 region has the DNA TGTGCCAGCTCCCCTACTATGAACACTGAAGCTTTCTTT. It yields the protein CASSPTMNTEAFF.